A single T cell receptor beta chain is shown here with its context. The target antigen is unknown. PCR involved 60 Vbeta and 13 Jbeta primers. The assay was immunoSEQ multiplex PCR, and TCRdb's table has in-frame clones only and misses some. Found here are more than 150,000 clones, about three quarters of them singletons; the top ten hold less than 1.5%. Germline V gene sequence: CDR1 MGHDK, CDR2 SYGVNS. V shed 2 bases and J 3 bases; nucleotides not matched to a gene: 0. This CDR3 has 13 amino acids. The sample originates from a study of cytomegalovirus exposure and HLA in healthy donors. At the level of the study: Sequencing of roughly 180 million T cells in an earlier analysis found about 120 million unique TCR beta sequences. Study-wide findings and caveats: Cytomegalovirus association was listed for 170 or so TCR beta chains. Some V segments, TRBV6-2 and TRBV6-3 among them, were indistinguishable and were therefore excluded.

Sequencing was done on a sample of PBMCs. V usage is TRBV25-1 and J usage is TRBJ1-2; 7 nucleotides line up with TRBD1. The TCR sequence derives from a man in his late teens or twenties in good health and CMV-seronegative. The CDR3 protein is CASSEGTDYGYTF. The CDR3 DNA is TGTGCCAGCAGTGAAGGGACAGACTATGGCTACACCTTC.